This entry lists 3 T cell receptor beta chains sequenced from one sample in a study of beta chain features in type 1 diabetes. Expressed TCRB transcripts were sequenced because the entire RNA isolate underwent reverse transcription. Profiled with immunoSEQ multiplex PCR; TCRdb holds only in-frame clones, not every one. Here the sample spans under 850,000 clones, around 15% being singletons. The study, taken as a whole, reports: Moderately but significantly shorter TCRB CDR3s were found in Type 1 diabetes patients in all four CD4+ subsets.

No antigen is known for these receptors. Sequencing was performed on naive CD4+ T cells from blood. The receptors were gathered from a man between 18 and 35 years old with type 1 diabetes.

This chain joins TRBV6-6 and TRBJ2-5, with a weak D call TRBD2 (6 bases). Germline loops: CDR1 MNHNY, CDR2 SVGAGI (reference sequence). The ends were cut back, 7 bases at V and 7 bases at J, with 19 bases in the middle. This CDR3 is 14 amino acids long. CDR3 residues: CASTRDFWFRTQYF. CDR3 nucleotides: TGTGCCAGCACCCGGGACTTCTGGTTTAGGACCCAGTACTTC.

This clone was counted only a few times. This rearrangement joins TRBV7-9 to TRBJ2-5, with no clear D. The CDR3 loop spans 13 amino acids. CDR1 and CDR2 (germline): SEHNR, FQNEAQ (reference sequence). V was cut by 3 bases and J by 1 base, with 6 bases left in between. Here the CDR3 DNA reads TGTGCCAGCAGCTTGTATACCCAAGAGACCCAGTACTTC. Amino acid sequence: CASSLYTQETQYF.

This clone was counted a few times. The chain couples TRBV7-8 to TRBJ2-7; 7 nucleotides agree with TRBD1. This CDR3 has 14 residues. Germline CDR1 SGHVS, CDR2 FQNEAQ. Losses at the gene ends were 0 bases for V and 4 bases for J; bases not matched to a gene: 3. The CDR3 sequence: CASSLAGQRYEQYF. CDR3 in DNA: TGTGCCAGCAGCTTAGCGGGACAGAGATACGAGCAGTACTTC.